The T cell receptor beta chain described here comes from a study of T-cell memory formation after mild COVID-19. About the research overall: Largely, the TCR clusters proved donor specific.

General observations from the study: Cross-reactive memory apparently joined, as some responding clones appeared in pre-infection memory. Among CD4+ contracting clones, most were CM and EM, and CD8+ ones EMRA.

This CDR3 is built from 17 residues. Germline CDR1 MGHRA, CDR2 YSYEKL. The V segment lost 4 bases and the J segment 2 bases; nucleotides outside the gene matches: 7. A 5'RACE reaction primed in the constant segment made cDNA libraries of TCR alpha and TCR beta, and these carried sample barcodes and UMIs. TCRdb processed the 5' RACE reads anew with MiXCR; each CDR3 protein has one entry. The repertoire holds hundreds of thousands of distinct CDR3 sequences, with roughly 18% as singletons. In this sample, this clonotype turned up a few times. Its target is not known. Source material: PBMCs or a T cell subset sorted from them (not recorded which). The clonotype comes from a man aged 18 to 35 who had mild COVID-19 (a few samples of this study predate the infection). Cell type and time point are not known. The rearrangement uses TRBV4-1 and TRBJ2-3, with 12 bases lining up with TRBD2. CDR3 sequence reads: CASSPLTSGGDTDTQYF. Written as DNA, the CDR3 is TGCGCCAGCAGCCCACTGACTAGCGGGGGCGACACAGATACGCAGTATTTT.